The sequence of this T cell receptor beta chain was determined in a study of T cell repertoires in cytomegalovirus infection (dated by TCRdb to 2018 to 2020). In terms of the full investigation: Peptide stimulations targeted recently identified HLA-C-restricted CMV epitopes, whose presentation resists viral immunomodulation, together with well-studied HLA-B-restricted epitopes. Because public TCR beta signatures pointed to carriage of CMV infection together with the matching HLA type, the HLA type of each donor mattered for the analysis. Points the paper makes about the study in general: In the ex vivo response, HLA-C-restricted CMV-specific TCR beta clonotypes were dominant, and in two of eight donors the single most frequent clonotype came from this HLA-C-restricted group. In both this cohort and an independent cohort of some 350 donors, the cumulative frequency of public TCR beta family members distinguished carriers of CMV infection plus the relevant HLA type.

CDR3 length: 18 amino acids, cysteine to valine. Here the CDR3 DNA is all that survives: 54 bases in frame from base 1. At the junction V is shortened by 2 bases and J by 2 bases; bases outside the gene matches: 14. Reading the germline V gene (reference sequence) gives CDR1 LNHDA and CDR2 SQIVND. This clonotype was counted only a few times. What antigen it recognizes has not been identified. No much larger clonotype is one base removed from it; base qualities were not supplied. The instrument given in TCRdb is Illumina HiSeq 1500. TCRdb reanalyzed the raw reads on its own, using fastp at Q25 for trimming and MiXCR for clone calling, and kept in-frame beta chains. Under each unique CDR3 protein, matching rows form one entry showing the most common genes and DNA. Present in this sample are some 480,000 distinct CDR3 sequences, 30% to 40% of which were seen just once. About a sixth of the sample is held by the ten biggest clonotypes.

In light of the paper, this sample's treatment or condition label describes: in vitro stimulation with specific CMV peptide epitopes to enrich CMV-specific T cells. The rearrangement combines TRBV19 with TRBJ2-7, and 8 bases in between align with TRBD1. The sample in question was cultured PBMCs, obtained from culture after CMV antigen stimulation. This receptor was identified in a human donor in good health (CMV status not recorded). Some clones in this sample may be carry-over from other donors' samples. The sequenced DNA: TGTGCCAGTAGTATACCGAAGGACAGGGCCAAACTCACCTACGAGCAGTACGTC. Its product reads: CASSIPKDRAKLTYEQYV.